This is a list of T cell receptor beta chains from one sample in a study of cytomegalovirus exposure and HLA in healthy donors. Only in-frame clones appear in the TCRdb table, and some are missing; sequencing was by immunoSEQ multiplex PCR. This sample has over 100,000 clones, with over 65% found just once. Sequencing input: PBMCs. All receptors come from a woman aged 25 to 39 in good health and CMV-seronegative. Both conserved end residues are part of each CDR3. Each record gives: V gene, CDR3 protein.

>TRBV30
CAWSPLDRNNQPQHF
>TRBV6-5
CASSDPFGGEKLFF
>TRBV9
CASSPGNTGELFF
>TRBV6-6
CASSYVTGRTEAFF
>TRBV29-1
CSVEEDRRYGYTF
>TRBV4-2
CASSQDPGGSSGANVLTF
>TRBV5-1
CASSLGEGREQYF
>TRBV10-3
CAISETGSGYNSPLHF
>TRBV18
CASSPSRSTNEKLFF
>TRBV2
CASRGGGYGYTF